The source of this T cell receptor beta chain is a study of human T cells and chemical hapten exposure. Turning to the study itself: Sensitization used 2% DPC on around 2 cm by around 2 cm upper inner arm skin. Patients, predominantly female, presented with alopecia areata, totalis or universalis.

The table lists this clonotype with many counts. Via MiXCR, TCRdb re-called the RACE reads, giving one row per CDR3 protein. This sample has around 100,000 distinct CDR3 sequences, with about an eighth found just once. Germline CDR1 reads SGHRS; CDR2 reads YFSETQ. The trim removed 9 bases at V and 2 bases at J, leaving 7 bases unmatched. The CDR3 is 14 residues long. Time point in this sample: patch test 2, 6 weeks after DPC sensitization. Sample treatment: therapeutic diphenylcyclopropenone sensitization with weekly scalp DPC. The clonotype comes from a woman between 40 and 55 years old with alopecia areata. Some clones in this sample may be carry-over from other donors' samples. The input for sequencing was whole blood, taken in connection with sensitization to the hapten diphenylcyclopropenone (DPC). The genes are TRBV5-1 and TRBJ2-2, with TRBD2 matching over 7 bases. The CDR3 spells CATPRGGNTGELFF. The CDR3 nucleotides are TGCGCCACCCCCCGCGGGGGAAACACCGGGGAGCTGTTTTTT.